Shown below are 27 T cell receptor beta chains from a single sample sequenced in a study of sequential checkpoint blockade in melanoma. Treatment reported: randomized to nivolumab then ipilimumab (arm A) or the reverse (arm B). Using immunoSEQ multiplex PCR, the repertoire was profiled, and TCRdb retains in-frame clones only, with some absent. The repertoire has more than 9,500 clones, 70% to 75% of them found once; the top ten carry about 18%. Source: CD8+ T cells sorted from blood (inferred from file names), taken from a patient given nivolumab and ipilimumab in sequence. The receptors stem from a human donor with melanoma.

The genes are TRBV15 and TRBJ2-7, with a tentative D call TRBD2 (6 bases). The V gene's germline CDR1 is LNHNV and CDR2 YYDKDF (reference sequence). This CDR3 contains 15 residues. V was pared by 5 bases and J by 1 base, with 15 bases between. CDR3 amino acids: CATSRTTGTSYEQYF. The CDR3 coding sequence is TGTGCCACCAGCCGAACAACCGGGACTTCCTACGAGCAGTACTTC.

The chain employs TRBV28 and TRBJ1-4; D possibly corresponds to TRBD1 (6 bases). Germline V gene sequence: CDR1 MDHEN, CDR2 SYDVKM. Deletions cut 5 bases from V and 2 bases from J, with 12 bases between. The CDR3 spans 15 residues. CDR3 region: CASSTQQGTNEKLFF. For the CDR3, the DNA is TGTGCCAGCAGTACCCAACAGGGCACTAATGAAAAACTGTTTTTT. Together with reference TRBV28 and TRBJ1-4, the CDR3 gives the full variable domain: DVKVTQSSRYLVKRTGEKVFLECVQDMDHENMFWYRQDPGLGLRLIYFSYDVKMKEKGDIPEGYSVSREKKERFSLILESASTNQTSMYLCASSTQQGTNEKLFFGSGTQLSVL.

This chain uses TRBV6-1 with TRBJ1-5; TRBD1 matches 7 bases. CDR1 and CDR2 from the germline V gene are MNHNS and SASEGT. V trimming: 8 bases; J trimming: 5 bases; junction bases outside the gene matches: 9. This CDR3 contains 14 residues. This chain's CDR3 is CASGSTGSHQPQHF. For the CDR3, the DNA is TGTGCCAGCGGATCGACAGGGTCTCATCAGCCCCAGCATTTT.

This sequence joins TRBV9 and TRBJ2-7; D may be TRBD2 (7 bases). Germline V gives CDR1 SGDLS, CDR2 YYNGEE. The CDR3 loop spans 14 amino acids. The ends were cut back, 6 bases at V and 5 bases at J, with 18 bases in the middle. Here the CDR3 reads CASTSGGTPHEQYF. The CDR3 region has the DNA TGTGCCAGCACCTCCGGGGGGACACCCCACGAGCAGTACTTC.

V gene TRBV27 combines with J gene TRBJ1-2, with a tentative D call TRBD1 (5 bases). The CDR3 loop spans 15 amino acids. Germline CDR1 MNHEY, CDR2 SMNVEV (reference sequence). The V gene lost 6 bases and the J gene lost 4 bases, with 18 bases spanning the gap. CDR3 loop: CASSFGGKYVYGYTF. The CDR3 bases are TGTGCCAGCAGCTTCGGGGGGAAGTATGTCTATGGCTACACCTTC.

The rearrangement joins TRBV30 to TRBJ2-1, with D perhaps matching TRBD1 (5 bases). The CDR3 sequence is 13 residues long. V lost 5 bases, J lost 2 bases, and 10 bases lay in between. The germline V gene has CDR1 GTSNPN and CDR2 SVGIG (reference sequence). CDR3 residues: CAWGQGPYNEQFF. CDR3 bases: TGTGCCTGGGGGCAGGGCCCCTACAATGAGCAGTTCTTC.

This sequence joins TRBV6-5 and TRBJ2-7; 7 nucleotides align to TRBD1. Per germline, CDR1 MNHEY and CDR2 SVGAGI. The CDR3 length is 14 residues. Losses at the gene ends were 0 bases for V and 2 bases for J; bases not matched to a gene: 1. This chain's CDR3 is CASSYSDRAYEQYF. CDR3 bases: TGTGCCAGCAGTTACTCCGACAGGGCCTACGAGCAGTACTTC.

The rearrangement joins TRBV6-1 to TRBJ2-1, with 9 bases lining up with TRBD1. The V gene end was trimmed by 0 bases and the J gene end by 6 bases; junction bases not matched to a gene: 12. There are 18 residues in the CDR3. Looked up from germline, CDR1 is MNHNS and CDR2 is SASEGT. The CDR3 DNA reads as TGTGCCAGCAGTGAAGCGACACCGATCATGACAGGGGGCAATGAGCAGTTCTTC. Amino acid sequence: CASSEATPIMTGGNEQFF.

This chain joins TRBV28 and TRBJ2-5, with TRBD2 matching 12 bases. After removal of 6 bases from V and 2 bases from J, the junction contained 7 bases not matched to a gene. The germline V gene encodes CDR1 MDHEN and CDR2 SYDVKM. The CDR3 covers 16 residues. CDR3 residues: CASSLTSGRKQETQYF. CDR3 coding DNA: TGTGCCAGCAGCTTAACTAGCGGGAGGAAGCAAGAGACCCAGTACTTC.

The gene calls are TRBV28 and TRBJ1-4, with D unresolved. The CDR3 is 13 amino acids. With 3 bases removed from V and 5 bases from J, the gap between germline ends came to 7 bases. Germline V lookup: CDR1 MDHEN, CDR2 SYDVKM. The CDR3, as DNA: TGTGCCAGCAGTTTCAGGCACAATGAAAAACTGTTTTTT. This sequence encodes CASSFRHNEKLFF. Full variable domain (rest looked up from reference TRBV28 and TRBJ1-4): DVKVTQSSRYLVKRTGEKVFLECVQDMDHENMFWYRQDPGLGLRLIYFSYDVKMKEKGDIPEGYSVSREKKERFSLILESASTNQTSMYLCASSFRHNEKLFFGSGTQLSVL.

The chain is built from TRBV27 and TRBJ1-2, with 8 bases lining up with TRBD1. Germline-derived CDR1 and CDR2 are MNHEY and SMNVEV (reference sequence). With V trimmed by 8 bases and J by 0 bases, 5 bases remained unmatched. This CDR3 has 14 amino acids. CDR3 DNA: TGTGCCAGCGCGGACAGGGATCCTAACTATGGCTACACCTTC. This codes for CASADRDPNYGYTF.

The CDR3 is CASSPGTGFQETQYF. For the CDR3, the DNA is TGTGCCAGCAGCCCCGGGACAGGTTTTCAAGAGACCCAGTACTTC. This chain joins TRBV6-1 and TRBJ2-5; 8 bases fit TRBD1. V shed 6 bases, J shed 2 bases, and the junction held 8 bases outside the gene matches. The CDR3 spans 15 residues. CDR1 is MNHNS and CDR2 is SASEGT in the germline V gene.

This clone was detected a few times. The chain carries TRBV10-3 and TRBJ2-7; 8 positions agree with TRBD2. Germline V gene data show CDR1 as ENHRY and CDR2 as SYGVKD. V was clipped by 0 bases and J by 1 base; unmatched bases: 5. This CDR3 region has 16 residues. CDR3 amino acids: CAISESKLAESYEQYF. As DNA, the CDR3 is TGTGCCATCAGTGAGTCGAAACTAGCGGAGTCCTACGAGCAGTACTTC.

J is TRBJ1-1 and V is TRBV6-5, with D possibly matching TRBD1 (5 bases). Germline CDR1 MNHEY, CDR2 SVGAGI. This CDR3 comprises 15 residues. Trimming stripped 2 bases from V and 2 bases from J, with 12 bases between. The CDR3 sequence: CASSYQQGGNTEAFF. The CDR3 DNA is TGTGCCAGCAGTTACCAGCAGGGAGGAAACACTGAAGCTTTCTTT.

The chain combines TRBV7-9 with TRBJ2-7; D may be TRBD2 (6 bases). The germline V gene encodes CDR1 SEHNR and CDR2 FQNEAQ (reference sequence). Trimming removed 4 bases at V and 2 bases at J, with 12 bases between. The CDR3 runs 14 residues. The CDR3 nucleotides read TGTGCCAGCAGCTCTCGGGGGATAGCCTACGAGCAGTACTTC. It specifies CASSSRGIAYEQYF.

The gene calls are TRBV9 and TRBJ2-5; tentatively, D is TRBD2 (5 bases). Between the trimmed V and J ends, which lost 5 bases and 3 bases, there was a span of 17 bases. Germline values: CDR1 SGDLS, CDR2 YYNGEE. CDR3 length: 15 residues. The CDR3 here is CASSETGESKETQYF. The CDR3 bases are TGTGCCAGCAGTGAGACCGGGGAAAGTAAAGAGACCCAGTACTTC.

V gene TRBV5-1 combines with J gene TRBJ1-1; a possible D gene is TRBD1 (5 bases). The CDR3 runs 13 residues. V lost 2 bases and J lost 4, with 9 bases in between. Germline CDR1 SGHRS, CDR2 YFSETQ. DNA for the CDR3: TGCGCCAGCAGCTTCTTCGGGGGCACTGAAGCTTTCTTT. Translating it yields CASSFFGGTEAFF.

This CDR3 reads CASSVGGGLYYGYTF. CDR3 nucleotide sequence: TGTGCCAGCAGTGTAGGCGGGGGGCTGTACTATGGCTACACCTTC. This chain joins TRBV28 and TRBJ1-2, with a possible D match to TRBD1 (6 bases). V lost 5 bases and J lost 3, with 16 bases in between. CDR1 is MDHEN, CDR2 SYDVKM, per germline. The CDR3 length is 15 residues.

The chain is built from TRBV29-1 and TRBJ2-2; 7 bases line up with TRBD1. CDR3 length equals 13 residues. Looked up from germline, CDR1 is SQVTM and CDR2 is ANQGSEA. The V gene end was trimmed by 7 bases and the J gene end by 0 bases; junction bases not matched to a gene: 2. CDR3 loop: CSAGQPNTGELFF. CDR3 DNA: TGCAGCGCGGGACAGCCGAACACCGGGGAGCTGTTTTTT.

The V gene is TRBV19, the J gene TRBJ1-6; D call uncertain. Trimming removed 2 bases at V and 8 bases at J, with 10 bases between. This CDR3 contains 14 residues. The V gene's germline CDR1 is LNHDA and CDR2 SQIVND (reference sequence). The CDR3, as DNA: TGTGCCAGTAGTATACTTCAGGCCGATTCACCCCTCCACTTT. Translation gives CASSILQADSPLHF.

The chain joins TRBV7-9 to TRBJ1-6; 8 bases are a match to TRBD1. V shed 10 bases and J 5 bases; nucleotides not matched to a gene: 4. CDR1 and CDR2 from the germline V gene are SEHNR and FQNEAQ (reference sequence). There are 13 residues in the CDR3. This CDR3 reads CATRDRNNSPLHF. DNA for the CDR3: TGTGCCACCCGGGACAGGAATAATTCACCCCTCCACTTT.

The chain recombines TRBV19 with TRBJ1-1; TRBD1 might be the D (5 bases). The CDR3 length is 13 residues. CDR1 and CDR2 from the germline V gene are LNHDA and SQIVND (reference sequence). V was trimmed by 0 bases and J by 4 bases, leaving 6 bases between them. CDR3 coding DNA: TGTGCCAGTAGTATAGAAGGGGCCACTGAAGCTTTCTTT. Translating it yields CASSIEGATEAFF.

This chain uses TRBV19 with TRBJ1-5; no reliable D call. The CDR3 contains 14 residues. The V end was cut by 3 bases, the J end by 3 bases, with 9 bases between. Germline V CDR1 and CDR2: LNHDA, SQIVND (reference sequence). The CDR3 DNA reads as TGTGCCAGTAGTATGAGAGGGTCCAATCAGCCCCAGCATTTT. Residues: CASSMRGSNQPQHF.

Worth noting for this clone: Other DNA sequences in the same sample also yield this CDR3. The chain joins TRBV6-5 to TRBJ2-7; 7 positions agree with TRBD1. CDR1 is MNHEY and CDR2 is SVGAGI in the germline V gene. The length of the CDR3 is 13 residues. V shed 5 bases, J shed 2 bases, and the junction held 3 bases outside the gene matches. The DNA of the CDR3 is TGTGCCAGCAGTCGGGACAGAGCCTACGAGCAGTACTTC. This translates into CASSRDRAYEQYF.

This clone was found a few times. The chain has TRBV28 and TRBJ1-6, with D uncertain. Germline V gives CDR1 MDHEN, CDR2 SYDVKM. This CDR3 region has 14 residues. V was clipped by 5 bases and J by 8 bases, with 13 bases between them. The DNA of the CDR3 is TGTGCCAGCAGTGCGGGCCTTATGGATTCACCCCTCCACTTT. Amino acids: CASSAGLMDSPLHF.

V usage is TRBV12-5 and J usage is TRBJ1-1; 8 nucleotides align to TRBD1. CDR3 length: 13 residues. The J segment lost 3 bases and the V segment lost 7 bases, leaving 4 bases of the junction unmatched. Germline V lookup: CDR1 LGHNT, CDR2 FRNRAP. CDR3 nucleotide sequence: TGTGCTAGTGAGGACAGGGAGTACACTGAAGCTTTCTTT. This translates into CASEDREYTEAFF. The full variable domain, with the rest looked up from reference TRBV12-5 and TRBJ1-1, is DARVTQTPRHKVTEMGQEVTMRCQPILGHNTVFWYRQTMMQGLELLAYFRNRAPLDDSGMPKDRFSAEMPDATLATLKIQPSEPRDSAVYFCASEDREYTEAFFGQGTRLTVV.

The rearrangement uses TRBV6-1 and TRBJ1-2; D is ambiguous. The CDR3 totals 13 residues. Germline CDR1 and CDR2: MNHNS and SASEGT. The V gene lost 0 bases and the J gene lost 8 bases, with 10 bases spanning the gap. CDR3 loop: CASSEAEESGYTF. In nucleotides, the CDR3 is TGTGCCAGCAGTGAAGCGGAGGAATCCGGCTACACCTTC.